This TCR beta chain was identified during a study of cytomegalovirus exposure and HLA in healthy donors. Looking at the study overall: Most donors, about 82% of around 400 genotyped, fell in the Caucasian-associated ancestry cluster.

The PCR employed 60 Vbeta primers together with 13 Jbeta primers. Data came from immunoSEQ multiplex PCR; TCRdb stores just in-frame clones and leaves some out. The sample lists under 150,000 clones, about three quarters occurring once. The CDR3 is 10 residues long. CDR1 and CDR2 from the germline V gene are MNHEY and SMNVEV (reference sequence). The V gene lost 6 bases and the J gene lost 11 bases, with 8 bases spanning the gap. The chain recombines TRBV27 with TRBJ1-5; maybe TRBD1 (5 bases). Source material: PBMCs. The sequence derives from a human donor in good health. The CDR3 DNA reads TGTGCCAGCAGAAAACAGGCCCAGCATTTT. It encodes CASRKQAQHF.